This T cell receptor (beta chain) was documented in a study of blood T cell repertoires in COVID-19. This CDR3 spans 11 amino acids. Deletions cut 5 bases from V and 2 bases from J, with 3 bases between. Per germline, CDR1 LNHDA and CDR2 SQIVND (reference sequence). Measured with immunoSEQ multiplex PCR; TCRdb has only the in-frame clones, and not every one. The data contain about 360,000 clones, approximately 89% of them singletons. The origin of this receptor is a man aged 35 to 55 in a cohort exposed to, infected with or recovered from COVID-19 (not recorded which). The gene calls are TRBV19 and TRBJ1-2; D gene uncertain. The sequenced sample consisted of PBMCs or T cells enriched from blood (not recorded which). This CDR3 reads CASSRNYGYTF. The CDR3 DNA reads TGTGCCAGTAGTCGGAACTATGGCTACACCTTC.